Below are 30 T cell receptor beta chains sequenced from a single sample in a study of cytomegalovirus exposure and HLA in healthy donors. Produced via immunoSEQ multiplex PCR; TCRdb's table is partial and in-frame only. This table holds some 140,000 clones, approximately 86% found once. The sequenced sample was PBMCs. The source is a young man in good health and CMV-seropositive.

This clone was recorded only once. J is TRBJ1-2 and V is TRBV7-8; 8 nucleotides align to TRBD1. The V and J ends lost 0 bases and 0 bases, in that order; junction bases with no gene match: 9. The CDR3 extends over 18 amino acids. Germline CDR1 SGHVS, CDR2 FQNEAQ. The CDR3 nucleotides read TGTGCCAGCAGCTTAGCTGGGCAGGGGGCTAACCCTAACTATGGCTACACCTTC. Translating gives CASSLAGQGANPNYGYTF.

The chain is built from TRBV7-9 and TRBJ1-2, with D uncertain. This CDR3 spans 15 amino acids. V shed 5 bases and J shed 4 bases, with 17 bases lying between them. CDR1 SEHNR and CDR2 FQNEAQ come from the germline V gene (reference sequence). The CDR3 nucleotides read TGTGCCAGCAGCGAAGACAATCAACTCATCTATGGCTACACCTTC. Translation: CASSEDNQLIYGYTF.

This clone came up once. The chain couples TRBV27 to TRBJ2-1; 8 bases align to TRBD2. The CDR3 spans 16 residues. V gave up 2 bases and J gave up 4 bases; unmatched junction bases: 7. Germline V CDR1 and CDR2: MNHEY, SMNVEV (reference sequence). CDR3 nucleotides: TGTGCCAGCAGTTTAACGGGCGGGAGGTGGTACAATGAGCAGTTCTTC. It yields the protein CASSLTGGRWYNEQFF.

CDR3 sequence: CAWRPGGKEKLFF. DNA for the CDR3: TGTGCCTGGAGACCAGGGGGCAAGGAAAAACTGTTTTTT. This chain links TRBV30 with TRBJ1-4; TRBD1 matches 8 bases. CDR1 and CDR2 from the germline V gene are GTSNPN and SVGIG (reference sequence). This CDR3 has 13 residues. V gave up 3 bases and J gave up 8 bases; unmatched junction bases: 5.

This sequence joins TRBV10-3 and TRBJ1-1; tentative D call: TRBD1 (5 bases). Per germline, CDR1 ENHRY and CDR2 SYGVKD. The germline V and J ends were trimmed by 6 bases and 5 bases, with 13 bases remaining between them. CDR3 length equals 13 residues. The CDR3 DNA reads as TGTGCCATCAGAAACAGGCGGCGGACTGAAGCTTTCTTT. Translating it yields CAIRNRRRTEAFF.

Only one count was recorded for this clone. The rearrangement uses TRBV5-1 and TRBJ2-3, with 12 nucleotides matching TRBD2. CDR1 and CDR2 (germline): SGHRS, YFSETQ. The ends lost 4 bases at V and 0 bases at J; junction bases unmatched: 6. The CDR3 totals 17 residues. The CDR3 DNA reads as TGCGCCAGCAGCCCCTATGGGACTAGCGGGAGCACAGATACGCAGTATTTT. Its translation: CASSPYGTSGSTDTQYF.

As for this clone: Other DNA sequences within the sample encode an identical CDR3. DNA for the CDR3: TGTGCCAGCAGCGTAGGAGGAGACTACGAGCAGTACTTC. Translated, it gives CASSVGGDYEQYF. This sequence joins TRBV9 and TRBJ2-7; no firm D call. The germline gives CDR1 SGDLS, CDR2 YYNGEE. The CDR3 is 13 residues long. With 0 bases removed from V and 3 bases from J, the gap between germline ends came to 7 bases. Looking up the rest from reference TRBV9 and TRBJ2-7 gives the full variable domain: DSGVTQTPKHLITATGQRVTLRCSPRSGDLSVYWYQQSLDQGLQFLIQYYNGEERAKGNILERFSAQQFPDLHSELNLSSLELGDSALYFCASSVGGDYEQYFGPGTRLTVT.

The chain links TRBV18 to TRBJ2-3; 14 bases are shared with TRBD2. The CDR3 runs 17 residues. The germline V gene has CDR1 KGHSH and CDR2 LQKENI. The trim removed 1 base at V and 1 base at J, leaving 1 base unmatched. CDR3 region: CASSPRLAGGGTDTQYF. The CDR3 nucleotides are TGTGCCAGCTCACCACGACTAGCGGGAGGGGGCACAGATACGCAGTATTTT.

This sequence joins TRBV19 and TRBJ2-3; TRBD2 aligns across 8 bases. Germline values: CDR1 LNHDA, CDR2 SQIVND (reference sequence). This CDR3 has 16 residues. The junction had 6 bases not matched to a gene; V was cut back by 4 bases and J by 0 bases. The CDR3 region has the DNA TGTGCCAGTAGTACCCTGCGGGGGGCTAGCACAGATACGCAGTATTTT. This sequence encodes CASSTLRGASTDTQYF.

CDR3 sequence: CASSLGRGGPYEQYF. In nucleotides, the CDR3 is TGTGCCAGCAGCTTGGGCCGCGGGGGGCCCTACGAGCAGTACTTC. The J gene is TRBJ2-7, the V gene TRBV5-4; 8 bases align to TRBD2. This CDR3 has 15 residues. The V gene end was trimmed by 0 bases and the J gene end by 2 bases; junction bases not matched to a gene: 4. Germline CDR1 SGHNT, CDR2 YYREEE (reference sequence).

This chain connects TRBV6-5 to TRBJ2-1; 8 bases fit TRBD2. With 8 bases clipped from V and 6 bases from J, the junction kept 9 bases outside the gene matches. Germline-derived CDR1 and CDR2 are MNHEY and SVGAGI. The CDR3 loop spans 14 amino acids. The DNA for the CDR3 is TGTGCCAGCTTGGATCTAGCGGGTACCAATGAGCAGTTCTTC. Amino acids: CASLDLAGTNEQFF.

The chain uses TRBV15 and TRBJ2-6; the match to TRBD1 covers 8 bases. V lost 1 base to trimming and J lost 0 bases; unmatched junction nucleotides: 8. The CDR3 length is 19 residues. Germline V gene sequence: CDR1 LNHNV, CDR2 YYDKDF (reference sequence). CDR3 nucleotides: TGTGCCACCAGCAGAGGACTAACAGGGGGGTCCTCTGGGGCCAACGTCCTGACTTTC. Protein sequence: CATSRGLTGGSSGANVLTF.

This clone was found once. V and J are TRBV11-3 and TRBJ2-1; 9 positions match TRBD2. CDR3 length: 15 amino acids. The germline V gene has CDR1 SGHNT and CDR2 YENEEA. Losses at the gene ends were 1 base for V and 7 bases for J; bases not matched to a gene: 5. In DNA, the CDR3 is TGTGCCAGCAGCTTAGGTCTAGCGGGGAAAAATGAGCAGTTCTTC. Protein sequence: CASSLGLAGKNEQFF.

The chain couples TRBV2 to TRBJ2-4; D unresolved. Germline-derived CDR1 and CDR2 are SNHLY and FYNNEI. V shed 5 bases and J shed 6 bases, with 11 bases lying between them. The CDR3 runs 13 residues. CDR3 sequence (DNA): TGTGCCAGCAGTTCCCCGGGTTCAAACATTCAGTACTTC. This encodes CASSSPGSNIQYF.

The V gene is TRBV2, the J gene TRBJ2-1, with D possibly TRBD1 on 5 matching bases. Germline values: CDR1 SNHLY, CDR2 FYNNEI. The V end lost 3 bases, the J end lost 1 base, and 7 bases lay between the germline ends. The CDR3 is 14 residues long. In DNA, the CDR3 is TGTGCCAGCAGTGACAGGGTGTCCTACAATGAGCAGTTCTTC. This gives the protein CASSDRVSYNEQFF.

This clone was seen only a few times. The same CDR3 is also encoded by other DNA sequences in this sample. The chain couples TRBV2 to TRBJ1-1; D uncertain. Per germline, CDR1 SNHLY and CDR2 FYNNEI. V was pared by 5 bases and J by 3 bases, with 7 bases between. CDR3 length: 12 residues. This CDR3 is CASSTTDTEAFF. Here the CDR3 DNA reads TGTGCCAGCAGTACCACGGACACTGAAGCTTTCTTT. Full variable domain (outside the CDR3, taken from reference TRBV2 and TRBJ1-1): EPEVTQTPSHQVTQMGQEVILRCVPISNHLYFYWYRQILGQKVEFLVSFYNNEISEKSEIFDDQFSVERPDGSNFTLKIRSTKLEDSAMYFCASSTTDTEAFFGQGTRLTVV.

This clone came up a few times. J is TRBJ1-5 and V is TRBV29-1; 7 bases fit TRBD1. J gave up 4 bases and V 4 bases, and 10 bases lay outside the gene matches. Germline CDR1 is SQVTM and CDR2 is ANQGSEA. CDR3 length: 15 amino acids. The CDR3 coding sequence is TGCAGCGTTGGTGGAGCCGAGACAGGGAATCAGCCCCAGCATTTT. Translated: CSVGGAETGNQPQHF.

The rearrangement joins TRBV29-1 to TRBJ2-7, with TRBD2 matching 8 bases. Per the germline V gene, CDR1 is SQVTM and CDR2 is ANQGSEA. This CDR3 comprises 13 residues. Trimming removed 6 bases from V and 4 bases from J; junction bases left unmatched: 8. In DNA form, the CDR3 reads TGCAGCGTGGAGGGGACTAGTAGGTACGAGCAGTACTTC. This sequence encodes CSVEGTSRYEQYF.

The V call is TRBV19, the J call TRBJ2-5, with D possibly matching TRBD2 (5 bases). From germline, CDR1 is LNHDA and CDR2 SQIVND (reference sequence). Trimming took 3 bases from V and 5 from J, leaving 19 bases between them. This CDR3 has 16 amino acids. DNA of the CDR3: TGTGCCAGTAGTATGGGCCCGAGGAGCTCGGGGGAGACCCAGTACTTC. The encoded protein is CASSMGPRSSGETQYF.

CDR3 amino acids: CASRGTGGQETQYF. The CDR3, as DNA: TGTGCCAGCAGGGGGACAGGGGGACAAGAGACCCAGTACTTC. J is TRBJ2-5 and V is TRBV6-1, with 11 bases aligning to TRBD1. J gave up 2 bases and V 6 bases, and 2 bases lay outside the gene matches. CDR1 and CDR2 from the germline V gene are MNHNS and SASEGT. This CDR3 has 14 amino acids.

The chain has TRBV7-8 and TRBJ2-7; 11 nucleotides line up with TRBD2. The germline V gene encodes CDR1 SGHVS and CDR2 FQNEAQ. This CDR3 region has 16 residues. V dropped 3 bases and J dropped 1; count of bases not matched to a gene: 5. CDR3: CASSFGTSGLSYEQYF. The DNA of the CDR3 is TGTGCCAGCAGCTTCGGGACTAGCGGCCTATCCTACGAGCAGTACTTC.

This clone was recorded a few times. V and J are TRBV18 and TRBJ1-1; 8 bases are shared with TRBD1. This CDR3 contains 15 residues. Germline V lookup: CDR1 KGHSH, CDR2 LQKENI. The ends lost 6 bases at V and 0 bases at J; junction bases unmatched: 6. The CDR3 loop is CASSWTGRMNTEAFF. DNA of the CDR3: TGTGCCAGCTCCTGGACAGGGCGAATGAACACTGAAGCTTTCTTT.

In its sample, this clone was seen once. This chain joins TRBV7-2 and TRBJ1-5; the match to TRBD1 covers 8 bases. V lost 2 bases and J lost 5; bases outside the gene matches: 5. The CDR3 has 15 amino acids. Germline CDR1 and CDR2: SGHTA and FQGNSA. In DNA, the CDR3 is TGTGCCAGCAGCTTATATCCGACAGGGGATCAGCCCCAGCATTTT. Amino acids: CASSLYPTGDQPQHF.

Here the CDR3 reads CASSLNVGGFNNEQFF. The CDR3 bases are TGTGCCAGCAGCTTAAACGTGGGAGGATTCAACAATGAGCAGTTCTTC. The chain uses TRBV7-2 and TRBJ2-1; perhaps TRBD2 as D (6 bases). V was shortened by 2 bases and J by 5 bases, with 16 bases between the two germline ends. The CDR3 is made up of 16 amino acids. From germline, CDR1 is SGHTA and CDR2 FQGNSA.

The chain links TRBV10-3 to TRBJ2-5; TRBD2 aligns across 12 bases. V shed 2 bases, J shed 1 base, and the junction held 8 bases outside the gene matches. The germline CDR1 and CDR2 sequences are ENHRY and SYGVKD. The CDR3 is 18 amino acids. This CDR3 reads CAISETPSGRVGQETQYF. The CDR3 DNA reads TGTGCCATCAGTGAGACCCCTAGCGGGAGGGTGGGCCAAGAGACCCAGTACTTC.

J is TRBJ2-7 and V is TRBV6-1, with 8 bases lining up with TRBD1. The CDR3 totals 14 residues. After removal of 6 bases from V and 2 bases from J, the junction contained 6 bases not matched to a gene. Looked up from germline, CDR1 is MNHNS and CDR2 is SASEGT. CDR3 DNA sequence: TGTGCCAGCAGCCTCGGGACAGGTACCTACGAGCAGTACTTC. It is translated as CASSLGTGTYEQYF.

The rearrangement uses TRBV7-9 and TRBJ2-1, with 8 bases aligning to TRBD2. There are 17 residues in the CDR3. J lost 0 bases, V lost 0 bases, and 4 bases had no gene match. Per the germline V gene, CDR1 is SEHNR and CDR2 is FQNEAQ (reference sequence). The CDR3 nucleotides read TGTGCCAGCAGCTTAGCGGGACTAGGCCCCTCCTACAATGAGCAGTTCTTC. Amino acid sequence: CASSLAGLGPSYNEQFF.

The chain links TRBV5-1 to TRBJ2-1, with a tentative D call TRBD2 (6 bases). CDR3 size: 15 residues. CDR1 is SGHRS, CDR2 YFSETQ, per germline. Trimming stripped 2 bases from V and 4 bases from J, with 13 bases between. The CDR3 coding sequence is TGCGCCAGCAGCTTAGGAGGGGCGCTATACAATGAGCAGTTCTTC. This codes for CASSLGGALYNEQFF.

The gene calls are TRBV7-9 and TRBJ1-2; 10 bases line up with TRBD1. The CDR3 has 15 amino acids. The V gene's germline CDR1 is SEHNR and CDR2 FQNEAQ (reference sequence). The V gene end was trimmed by 4 bases and the J gene end by 7 bases; junction bases not matched to a gene: 9. The CDR3 DNA is TGTGCCAGCAGCTGGACCGGGACAGGGGCCGGTGGCTACACCTTC. Translating it yields CASSWTGTGAGGYTF.

This chain connects TRBV5-4 to TRBJ2-7, with 8 bases identical to TRBD2. Per the germline V gene, CDR1 is SGHNT and CDR2 is YYREEE (reference sequence). The CDR3 has 16 residues. V gave up 3 bases and J gave up 2 bases; unmatched junction bases: 10. In DNA, the CDR3 is TGTGCCAGCAGCTGGGCTCCTAGCGGGTTAGCCTACGAGCAGTACTTC. Encoded protein: CASSWAPSGLAYEQYF.